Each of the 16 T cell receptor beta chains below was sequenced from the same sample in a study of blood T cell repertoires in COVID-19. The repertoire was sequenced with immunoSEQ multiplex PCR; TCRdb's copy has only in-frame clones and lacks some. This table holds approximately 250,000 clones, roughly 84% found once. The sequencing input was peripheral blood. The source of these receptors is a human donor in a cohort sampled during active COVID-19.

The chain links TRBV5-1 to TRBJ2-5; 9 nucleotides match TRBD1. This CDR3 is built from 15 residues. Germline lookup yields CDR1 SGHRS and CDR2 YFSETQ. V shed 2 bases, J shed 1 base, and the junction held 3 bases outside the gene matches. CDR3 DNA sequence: TGCGCCAGCAGCTTAGGACAGGGGCTCCAAGAGACCCAGTACTTC. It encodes CASSLGQGLQETQYF. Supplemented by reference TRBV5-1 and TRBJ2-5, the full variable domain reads KAGVTQTPRYLIKTRGQQVTLSCSPISGHRSVSWYQQTPGQGLQFLFEYFSETQRNKGNFPGRFSGRQFSNSRSEMNVSTLELGDSALYLCASSLGQGLQETQYFGPGTRLLVL.

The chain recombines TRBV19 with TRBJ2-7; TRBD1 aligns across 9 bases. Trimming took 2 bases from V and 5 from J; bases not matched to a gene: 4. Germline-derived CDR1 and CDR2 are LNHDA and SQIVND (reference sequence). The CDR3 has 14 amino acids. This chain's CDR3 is CASSIRTGVDEQYF. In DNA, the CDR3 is TGTGCCAGTAGTATACGGACAGGGGTGGACGAGCAGTACTTC.

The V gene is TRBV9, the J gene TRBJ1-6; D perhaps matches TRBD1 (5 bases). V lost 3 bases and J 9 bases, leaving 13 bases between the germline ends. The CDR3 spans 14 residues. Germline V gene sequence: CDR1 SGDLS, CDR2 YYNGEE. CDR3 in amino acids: CASSGGGVGSPLHF. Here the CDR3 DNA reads TGTGCCAGCAGCGGGGGAGGGGTAGGTTCACCCCTCCACTTT.

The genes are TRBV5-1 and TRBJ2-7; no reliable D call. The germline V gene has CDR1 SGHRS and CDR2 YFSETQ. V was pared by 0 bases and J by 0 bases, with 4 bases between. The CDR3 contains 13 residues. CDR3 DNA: TGCGCCAGCAGCTTGGACATCTCCTACGAGCAGTACTTC. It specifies CASSLDISYEQYF.

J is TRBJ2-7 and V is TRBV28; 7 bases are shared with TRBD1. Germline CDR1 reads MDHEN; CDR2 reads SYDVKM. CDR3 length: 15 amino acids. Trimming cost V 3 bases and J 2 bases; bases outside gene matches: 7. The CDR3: CASSFWDRIAYEQYF. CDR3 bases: TGTGCCAGCAGTTTTTGGGACAGAATCGCCTACGAGCAGTACTTC.

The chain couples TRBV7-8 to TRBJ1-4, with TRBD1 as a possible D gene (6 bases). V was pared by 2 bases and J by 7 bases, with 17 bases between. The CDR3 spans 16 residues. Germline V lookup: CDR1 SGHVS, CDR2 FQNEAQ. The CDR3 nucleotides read TGTGCCAGCAGCTTAAGGTCGCGGGGGCTGAGTGAAAAACTGTTTTTT. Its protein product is CASSLRSRGLSEKLFF.

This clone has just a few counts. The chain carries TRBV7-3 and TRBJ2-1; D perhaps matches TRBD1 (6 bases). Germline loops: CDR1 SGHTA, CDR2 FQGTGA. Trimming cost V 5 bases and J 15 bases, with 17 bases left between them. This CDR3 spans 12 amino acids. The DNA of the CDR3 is TGTGCCAGCAGCACCTCGAACAGGGCACCGTTCTTC. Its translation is CASSTSNRAPFF.

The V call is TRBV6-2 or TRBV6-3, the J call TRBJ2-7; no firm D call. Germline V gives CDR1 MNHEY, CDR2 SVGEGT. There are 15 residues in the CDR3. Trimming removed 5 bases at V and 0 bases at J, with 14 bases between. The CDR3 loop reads CASSTELGSSYEQYF. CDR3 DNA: TGTGCCAGCAGTACAGAACTCGGCAGCTCCTACGAGCAGTACTTC.

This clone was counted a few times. Here the CDR3 reads CASSFKSGVETQYF. The CDR3 nucleotides read TGTGCCAGCAGTTTTAAAAGCGGGGTGGAGACCCAGTACTTC. The chain couples TRBV28 to TRBJ2-5; 7 positions match TRBD2. CDR3 size: 14 residues. From germline, CDR1 is MDHEN and CDR2 SYDVKM. Trimming removed 3 bases from V and 5 bases from J; junction bases left unmatched: 6.

CDR3 region: CASSLGGAGAPYEQYF. As DNA, the CDR3 is TGCGCCAGCAGCTTGGGAGGGGCGGGAGCCCCCTACGAGCAGTACTTC. V usage is TRBV5-1 and J usage is TRBJ2-7; 7 bases are shared with TRBD2. Germline CDR1 and CDR2: SGHRS and YFSETQ. After removal of 0 bases from V and 2 bases from J, the junction contained 8 bases not matched to a gene. The CDR3 is 16 residues long.

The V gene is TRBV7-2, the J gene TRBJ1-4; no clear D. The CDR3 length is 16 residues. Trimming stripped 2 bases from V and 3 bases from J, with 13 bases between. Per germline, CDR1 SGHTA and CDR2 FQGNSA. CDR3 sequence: CASSLSGRRPNEKLFF. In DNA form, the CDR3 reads TGTGCCAGCAGCTTAAGTGGGCGCCGCCCTAATGAAAAACTGTTTTTT. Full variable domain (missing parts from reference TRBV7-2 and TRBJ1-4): GAGVSQSPSNKVTEKGKDVELRCDPISGHTALYWYRQSLGQGLEFLIYFQGNSAPDKSGLPSDRFSAERTGGSVSTLTIQRTQQEDSAVYLCASSLSGRRPNEKLFFGSGTQLSVL.

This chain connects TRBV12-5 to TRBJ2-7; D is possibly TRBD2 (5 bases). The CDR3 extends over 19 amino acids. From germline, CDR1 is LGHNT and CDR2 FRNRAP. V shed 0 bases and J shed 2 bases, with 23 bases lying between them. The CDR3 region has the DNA TGTGCTAGTGGTTTGGTATCCCCAAGTGTAGCGCGTGTTACCTACGAGCAGTACTTC. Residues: CASGLVSPSVARVTYEQYF. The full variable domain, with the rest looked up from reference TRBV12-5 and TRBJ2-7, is DARVTQTPRHKVTEMGQEVTMRCQPILGHNTVFWYRQTMMQGLELLAYFRNRAPLDDSGMPKDRFSAEMPDATLATLKIQPSEPRDSAVYFCASGLVSPSVARVTYEQYFGPGTRLTVT.

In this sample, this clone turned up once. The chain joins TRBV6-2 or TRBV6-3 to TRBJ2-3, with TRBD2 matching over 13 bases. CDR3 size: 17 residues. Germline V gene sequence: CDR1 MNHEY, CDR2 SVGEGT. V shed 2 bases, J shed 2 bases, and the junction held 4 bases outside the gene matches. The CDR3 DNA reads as TGTGCCAGCAGTTACCCTGGACTAGCGGGGGCCACAGATACGCAGTATTTT. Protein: CASSYPGLAGATDTQYF.

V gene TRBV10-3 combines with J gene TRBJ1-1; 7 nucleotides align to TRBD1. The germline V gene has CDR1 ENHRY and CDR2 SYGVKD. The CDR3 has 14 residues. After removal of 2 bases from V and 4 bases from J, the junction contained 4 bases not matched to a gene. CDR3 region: CAISEDRDVTEAFF. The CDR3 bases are TGTGCCATCAGTGAGGACAGGGACGTCACTGAAGCTTTCTTT.

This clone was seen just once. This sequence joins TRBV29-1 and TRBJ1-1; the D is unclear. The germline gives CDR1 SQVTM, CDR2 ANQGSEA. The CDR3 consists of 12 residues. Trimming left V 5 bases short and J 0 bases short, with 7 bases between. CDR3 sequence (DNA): TGCAGCGTTCAGGCTCTGAACACTGAAGCTTTCTTT. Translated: CSVQALNTEAFF.

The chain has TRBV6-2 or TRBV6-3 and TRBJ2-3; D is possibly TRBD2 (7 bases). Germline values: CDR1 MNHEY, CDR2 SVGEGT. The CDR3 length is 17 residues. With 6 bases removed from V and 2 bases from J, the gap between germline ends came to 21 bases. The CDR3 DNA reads TGTGCCAGCAGCTCGGGGGGCTTGAAGCTACACACAGATACGCAGTATTTT. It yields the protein CASSSGGLKLHTDTQYF.